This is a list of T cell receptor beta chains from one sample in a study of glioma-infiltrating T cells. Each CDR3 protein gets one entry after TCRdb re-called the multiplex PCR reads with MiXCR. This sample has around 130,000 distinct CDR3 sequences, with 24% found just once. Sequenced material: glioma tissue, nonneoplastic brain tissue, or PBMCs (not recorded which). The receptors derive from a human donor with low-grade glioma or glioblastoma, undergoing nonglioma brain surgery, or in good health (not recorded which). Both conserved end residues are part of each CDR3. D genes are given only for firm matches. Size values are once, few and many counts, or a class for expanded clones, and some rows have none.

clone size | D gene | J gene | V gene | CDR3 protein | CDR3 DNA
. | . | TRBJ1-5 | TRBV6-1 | CASSEALRGSNQPQHF | TGTGCCAGCAGTGAAGCGCTTCGGGGGAGCAATCAGCCCCAGCATTTT
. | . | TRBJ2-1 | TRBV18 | CASSPSRGSSYNEKFF | TGTGCCAGCTCACCATCGAGGGGAAGCTCCTACAATGAGAAGTTCTTC
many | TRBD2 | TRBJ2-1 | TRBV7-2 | CASSLGVSGVNEQFF | TGTGCCAGCAGCTTAGGTGTTAGCGGGGTCAATGAGCAGTTCTTC
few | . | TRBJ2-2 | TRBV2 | CASSEYRVLEELFF | TGTGCCAGCAGTGAATACCGGGTGCTGGAGGAGCTGTTTTTT
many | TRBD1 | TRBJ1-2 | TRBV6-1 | CASRNQGAYGYTF | TGTGCCAGCAGGAACCAGGGGGCATATGGCTACACCTTC
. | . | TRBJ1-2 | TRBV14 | CASSPWTDIQGYGYTF | TGTGCCAGCAGCCCCTGGACAGACATCCAGGGCTATGGCTACACCTTC
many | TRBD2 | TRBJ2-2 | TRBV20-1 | CSARLAGWTGELFF | TGCAGTGCTAGACTAGCGGGGTGGACCGGGGAGCTGTTTTTT
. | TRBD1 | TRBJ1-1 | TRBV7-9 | CASSLETGRNTEALF | TGTGCCAGCAGCTTAGAGACAGGGCGCAACACTGAAGCTCTCTTT
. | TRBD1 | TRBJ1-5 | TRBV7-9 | CASSPRQGIGRDQPQHF | TGTGCCAGCAGCCCTAGACAGGGAATAGGGCGGGATCAGCCCCAGCATTTT
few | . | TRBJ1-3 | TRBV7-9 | CASSLRGNTIYF | TGTGCCAGCAGCTTACGAGGAAACACCATATATTTT
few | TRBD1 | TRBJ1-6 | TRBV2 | CATTGEGNSPLHF | TGTGCCACGACAGGGGAGGGAAATTCACCCCTCCACTTT
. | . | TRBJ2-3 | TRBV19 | CASSIGATQYF | TGTGCCAGTAGTATAGGGGCTACGCAGTATTTT
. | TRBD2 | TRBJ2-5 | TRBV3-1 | CASSQDPRGGRETQYF | TGTGCCAGCAGCCAAGACCCGCGGGGGGGCCGAGAGACCCAGTACTTC
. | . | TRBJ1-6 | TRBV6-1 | CASSAGGWGRDNSPLHF | TGTGCCAGCAGCGCGGGGGGATGGGGTAGAGATAATTCACCCCTCCACTTT
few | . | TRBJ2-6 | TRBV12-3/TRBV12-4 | CASSLSLVFSGANVLTF | TGTGCCAGCAGTTTGAGTTTGGTTTTCTCTGGGGCCAACGTCCTGACTTTC
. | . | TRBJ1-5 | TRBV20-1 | CSARDSFRDLSNQPQHF | TGCAGTGCTAGAGATTCTTTTAGGGACCTTAGCAATCAGCCCCAGCATTTT
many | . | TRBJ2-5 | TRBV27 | CASRGWDQETQYF | TGTGCCAGCAGAGGCTGGGATCAAGAGACCCAGTACTTC
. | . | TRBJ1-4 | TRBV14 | CASSQNRVMDEKLFF | TGTGCCAGCAGCCAAAATAGGGTGATGGATGAAAAACTGTTTTTT
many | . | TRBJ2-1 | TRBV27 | CASSLDYNEQFF | TGTGCCAGCAGTTTAGACTACAATGAGCAGTTCTTC
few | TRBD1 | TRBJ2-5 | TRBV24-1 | CATSEGGTGDEETQYF | TGTGCCACCAGTGAGGGAGGGACAGGGGACGAAGAGACCCAGTACTTC
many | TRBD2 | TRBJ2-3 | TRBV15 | CATSGSLAGGRDTQYF | TGTGCCACCAGCGGCTCCCTAGCGGGGGGTCGAGATACGCAGTATTTT
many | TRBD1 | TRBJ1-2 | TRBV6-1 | CASRPPYRGQGYGYTF | TGTGCCAGCAGGCCCCCCTACAGGGGGCAGGGCTATGGCTACACCTTC
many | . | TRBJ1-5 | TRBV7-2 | CASSLASNSNQPQHF | TGTGCCAGCAGCTTGGCATCAAATAGCAATCAGCCCCAGCATTTT
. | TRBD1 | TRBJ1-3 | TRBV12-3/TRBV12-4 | CASSLGGTGGNTIYF | TGTGCCAGCAGTTTAGGGGGGACAGGTGGAAACACCATATATTTT
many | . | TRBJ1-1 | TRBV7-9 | CASSLATGLNTEAFF | TGTGCCAGCAGCTTAGCTACAGGCTTGAACACTGAAGCTTTCTTT
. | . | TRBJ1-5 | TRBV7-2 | CASSLGQGFQPQHF | TGTGCCAGCAGCTTAGGGCAGGGGTTTCAGCCCCAGCATTTT
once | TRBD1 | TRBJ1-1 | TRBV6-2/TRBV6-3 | CASMDRHSMNTEALF | TGCGCCAGCATGGACAGGCATTCAATGAACACTGAAGCTCTCTTT
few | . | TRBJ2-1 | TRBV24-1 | CATSDPLGTVVGEQFF | TGTGCCACCAGTGATCCCCTCGGGACTGTGGTAGGTGAGCAGTTCTTC
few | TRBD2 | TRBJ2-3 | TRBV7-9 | CASSPPGLAGGTDTQYF | TGTGCCAGCAGCCCACCCGGACTAGCGGGGGGCACAGATACGCAGTATTTT
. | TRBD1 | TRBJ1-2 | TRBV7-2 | CASSPPGTGKGYTF | TGTGCCAGCAGCCCCCCCGGGACAGGGAAAGGCTACACCTTC
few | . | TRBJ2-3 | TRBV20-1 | CSAFTLGRGTDTQYF | TGCAGTGCGTTCACGTTGGGAAGGGGCACAGATACGCAGTATTTT
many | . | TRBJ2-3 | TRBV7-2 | CASTYRGTDTQYF | TGTGCCAGCACCTATAGGGGGACAGATACGCAGTATTTT
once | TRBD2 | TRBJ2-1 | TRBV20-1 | CSARASGGAAYNEQSF | TGCAGTGCTAGAGCTAGCGGGGGGGCGGCCTACAATGAGCAGTCCTTC
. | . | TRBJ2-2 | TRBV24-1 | CATSDSRGTNTGELFF | TGTGCCACCAGTGACTCGCGAGGGACGAACACCGGGGAGCTGTTTTTT
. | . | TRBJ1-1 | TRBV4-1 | CASSYSLSHEAFF | TGCGCCAGCAGCTACAGTCTGTCACATGAAGCTTTCTTT
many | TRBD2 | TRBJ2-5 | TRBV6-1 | CASSRGSGGQETQYF | TGTGCCAGCAGTCGGGGTAGCGGGGGCCAAGAGACCCAGTACTTC
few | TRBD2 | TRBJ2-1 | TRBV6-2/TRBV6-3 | CASSFPSGGADNEQFF | TGTGCCAGCAGTTTCCCTAGCGGGGGGGCGGACAATGAGCAGTTCTTC
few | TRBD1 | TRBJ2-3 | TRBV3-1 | CASSHLTGSSTDTQYF | TGTGCCAGCAGCCACCTGACAGGGTCTAGCACAGATACGCAGTATTTT
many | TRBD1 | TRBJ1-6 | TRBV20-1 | CSAADRASNSPLHF | TGCAGTGCCGCGGACAGGGCGTCTAATTCACCCCTCCACTTT
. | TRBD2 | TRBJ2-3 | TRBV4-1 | CASSQVGLAGGGTDTQYF | TGCGCCAGCAGCCAAGTCGGACTAGCGGGGGGTGGCACAGATACGCAGTATTTT
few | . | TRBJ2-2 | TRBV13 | CASTLSLASDNTGELFF | TGTGCCAGCACCTTAAGCTTGGCTAGCGATAACACCGGGGAGCTGTTTTTT